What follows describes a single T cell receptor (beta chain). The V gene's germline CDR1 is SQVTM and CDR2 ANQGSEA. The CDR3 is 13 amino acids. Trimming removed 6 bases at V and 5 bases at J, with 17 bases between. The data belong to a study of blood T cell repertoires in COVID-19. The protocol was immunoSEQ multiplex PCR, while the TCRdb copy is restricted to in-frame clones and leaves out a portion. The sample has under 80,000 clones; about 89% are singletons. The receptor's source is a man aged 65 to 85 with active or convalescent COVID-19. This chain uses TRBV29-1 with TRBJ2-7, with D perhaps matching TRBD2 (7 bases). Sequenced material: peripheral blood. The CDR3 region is CSVRLGGADEQYF. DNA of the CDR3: TGCAGCGTGAGATTAGGGGGGGCGGACGAGCAGTACTTC.